This T cell receptor beta chain is drawn from a study of T cells after somatic rescue of genetic block. Generated by immunoSEQ multiplex PCR, the TCRdb table keeps only in-frame clones and is missing some. The sample has 80,000 to 100,000 clones; over 80% are singletons. V dropped 2 bases and J dropped 1; count of bases not matched to a gene: 3. CDR3 length equals 16 residues. CDR1 is GTSNPN, CDR2 SVGIG, per germline (reference sequence). Sample: peripheral blood mononuclear cells (PBMCs). The chain recombines TRBV30 with TRBJ2-6; 9 nucleotides line up with TRBD1. This clonotype was sampled from a woman under 30. The CDR3 DNA reads TGTGCCTGGAGTCCCGGGACAGGGTCTGGGGCCAACGTCCTGACTTTC. Protein: CAWSPGTGSGANVLTF.